The 30 T cell receptor beta chains listed next were all sequenced from one sample in a study of cytomegalovirus exposure and HLA in healthy donors. The PCR contained 60 Vbeta and 13 Jbeta primers. Libraries were prepared by immunoSEQ multiplex PCR; TCRdb keeps only in-frame clonotypes and omits some of them. The sample yields 210,000 or so clones, around 84% seen once. Sequencing used PBMCs. The receptor source for this set is a girl between 2 and 10 years old in good health and CMV-seronegative.

V is TRBV30 and J is TRBJ2-7; maybe TRBD2 (6 bases). The CDR3 has 15 amino acids. Trimming shortened V by 0 bases and J by 3 bases, and 15 bases separated the two germline ends. The V gene's germline CDR1 is GTSNPN and CDR2 SVGIG (reference sequence). The CDR3 here is CAWSVLAGPYYEQYF. Written as DNA, the CDR3 is TGTGCCTGGAGTGTATTGGCGGGACCTTACTACGAGCAGTACTTC.

The gene calls are TRBV7-9 and TRBJ2-6, with TRBD1 identical over 8 bases. Germline V lookup: CDR1 SEHNR, CDR2 FQNEAQ (reference sequence). This CDR3 has 17 residues. V shed 5 bases and J 0 bases; nucleotides not matched to a gene: 6. The CDR3 bases are TGTGCCAGCAGCGCCGGGACAGGAAGCTCTGGGGCCAACGTCCTGACTTTC. This encodes CASSAGTGSSGANVLTF. Drawing the rest from reference TRBV7-9 and TRBJ2-6, the complete variable domain is DTGVSQNPRHKITKRGQNVTFRCDPISEHNRLYWYRQTLGQGPEFLTYFQNEAQLEKSRLLSDRFSAERPKGSFSTLEIQRTEQGDSAMYLCASSAGTGSSGANVLTFGAGSRLTVL.

This clone was counted once. The chain recombines TRBV5-1 with TRBJ2-3; no clear D. CDR1 is SGHRS and CDR2 is YFSETQ in the germline V gene. The CDR3 has 15 amino acids. Deletions cut 4 bases from V and 0 bases from J, with 12 bases between. In DNA, the CDR3 is TGCGCCAGCAGCGTGCTAGGTACTAGCACAGATACGCAGTATTTT. Translation gives CASSVLGTSTDTQYF.

V usage is TRBV9 and J usage is TRBJ2-2, with TRBD2 identical over 8 bases. CDR3 length: 16 residues. The germline V gene has CDR1 SGDLS and CDR2 YYNGEE. The V gene end was trimmed by 2 bases and the J gene end by 0 bases; junction bases not matched to a gene: 3. CDR3 DNA: TGTGCCAGCAGCGTGTCAGCGGGGGCGAACACCGGGGAGCTGTTTTTT. As protein: CASSVSAGANTGELFF.

DNA for the CDR3: TGTGCCAGCAGCTCACCCGGGACTAGTGGTAATGAGCAGTTCTTC. It translates to CASSSPGTSGNEQFF. This chain joins TRBV11-2 and TRBJ2-1; 8 bases align to TRBD2. After removal of 4 bases from V and 7 bases from J, the junction contained 9 bases not matched to a gene. This CDR3 comprises 15 residues. Germline V CDR1 and CDR2: SGHAT, FQNNGV.

The chain combines TRBV4-1 with TRBJ2-3; D possibly corresponds to TRBD2 (5 bases). Germline V gives CDR1 MGHRA, CDR2 YSYEKL. V was shortened by 1 base and J by 1 base, with 9 bases between the two germline ends. The length of the CDR3 is 15 residues. The CDR3: CASSQGGSGTDTQYF. The CDR3 DNA follows: TGCGCCAGCAGCCAAGGAGGGTCTGGCACAGATACGCAGTATTTT.

This clone was counted a single time. CDR3 sequence reads: CASSQDATRYEQYF. In nucleotides, the CDR3 is TGCGCCAGCAGCCAAGACGCGACTAGGTACGAGCAGTACTTC. The gene calls are TRBV4-1 and TRBJ2-7, with D maybe TRBD2 (6 bases). The CDR3 length is 14 residues. The germline V gene has CDR1 MGHRA and CDR2 YSYEKL. Trimming removed 0 bases at V and 4 bases at J, with 10 bases between.

J is TRBJ2-7 and V is TRBV18, with 7 bases matching TRBD1. This CDR3 comprises 16 residues. With 6 bases clipped from V and 0 bases from J, the junction kept 11 bases outside the gene matches. Germline CDR1 is KGHSH and CDR2 is LQKENI. CDR3 in DNA: TGTGCCAGCTCCTACACCGGGACAGCGAGCTCCTACGAGCAGTACTTC. It encodes CASSYTGTASSYEQYF.

Comments on this clone: Different DNA sequences within this sample yield the same CDR3. V is TRBV7-9 and J is TRBJ2-3; D unresolved. Trimming took off 4 bases at V and 3 bases at J, with 5 bases between the two ends. CDR3 length: 12 amino acids. CDR1 is SEHNR and CDR2 is FQNEAQ in the germline V gene (reference sequence). The CDR3 is CASSSVTDTQYF. The CDR3 DNA sequence: TGTGCCAGCAGCTCAGTAACAGATACGCAGTATTTT.

This clone was observed once. The chain employs TRBV23-1 and TRBJ1-3; a possible D gene is TRBD1 (6 bases). TRBV23-1 is known as an ORF, though its function is uncertain. The V and J ends lost 0 bases and 2 bases respectively, with 17 bases between them. The CDR3 covers 18 residues. The CDR3 DNA follows: TGCGCCAGCAGTCAATCGTGGGGGGGGCGAAGCCCTGGAAACACCATATATTTT. This codes for CASSQSWGGRSPGNTIYF.

The V call is TRBV6-5, the J call TRBJ2-7, with 11 bases matching TRBD2. The junction had 4 bases not matched to a gene; V was cut back by 6 bases and J by 0 bases. Germline-derived CDR1 and CDR2 are MNHEY and SVGAGI. This CDR3 is built from 15 residues. As DNA, the CDR3 is TGTGCCAGCAGCCTCGGGACTAGCGGCTCCTACGAGCAGTACTTC. Residues: CASSLGTSGSYEQYF.

V is TRBV2 and J is TRBJ1-1; tentatively, D is TRBD1 (6 bases). Germline V gives CDR1 SNHLY, CDR2 FYNNEI. The V end was cut by 7 bases, the J end by 4 bases, with 19 bases between. The CDR3 extends over 15 amino acids. Here the CDR3 reads CASTQQGTVATEAFF. The CDR3 coding sequence is TGTGCCAGCACCCAACAGGGTACGGTGGCCACTGAAGCTTTCTTT.

This clone was seen a handful of times. The chain recombines TRBV4-1 with TRBJ2-1; TRBD2 matches at 7 bases. After removal of 1 base from V and 10 bases from J, the junction contained 7 bases not matched to a gene. Per the germline V gene, CDR1 is MGHRA and CDR2 is YSYEKL. There are 14 residues in the CDR3. CDR3 in amino acids: CASSQAGSGIEQFF. For the CDR3, the DNA is TGCGCCAGCAGCCAAGCCGGGAGCGGGATAGAGCAGTTCTTC.

The chain links TRBV7-8 to TRBJ2-3; D remains ambiguous. The V and J ends lost 3 bases and 0 bases respectively, with 16 bases between them. This CDR3 has 17 amino acids. The germline V gene has CDR1 SGHVS and CDR2 FQNEAQ. As DNA, the CDR3 is TGTGCCAGCAGCTTCAAGCTGGATAGACTTAGCACAGATACGCAGTATTTT. Translation gives CASSFKLDRLSTDTQYF.

The V and J genes are TRBV27 and TRBJ2-1; TRBD2 might be the D (6 bases). Germline assignment: CDR1 MNHEY and CDR2 SMNVEV (reference sequence). The CDR3 contains 13 residues. V was shortened by 7 bases and J by 7 bases, with 14 bases between the two germline ends. The CDR3 DNA reads TGTGCCAGCAAGGAGGGGCTATTAAATGAGCAGTTCTTC. Residues: CASKEGLLNEQFF.

In its sample, this clone was seen once. The chain employs TRBV10-3 and TRBJ1-5; the match to TRBD1 covers 8 bases. With V trimmed by 6 bases and J by 5 bases, 0 bases remained unmatched. Germline V gives CDR1 ENHRY, CDR2 SYGVKD. The CDR3 covers 12 residues. The chain's CDR3 is CAIRGQDQPQHF. The CDR3 bases are TGTGCCATCAGGGGACAGGATCAGCCCCAGCATTTT.

V and J are TRBV6-1 and TRBJ2-3; 8 bases are shared with TRBD1. Losses at the gene ends were 3 bases for V and 0 bases for J; bases not matched to a gene: 5. The CDR3 is 16 residues long. CDR1 and CDR2 (germline): MNHNS, SASEGT. DNA of the CDR3: TGTGCCAGCAGTGACCCAGGGGGCTCGAGCACAGATACGCAGTATTTT. It is translated as CASSDPGGSSTDTQYF.

This clone appeared a few times. The V gene is TRBV19, the J gene TRBJ1-2, with D possibly matching TRBD1 (6 bases). V was clipped by 3 bases and J by 4 bases, with 12 bases between them. This CDR3 region has 14 residues. Germline V gene lookup returns CDR1 LNHDA and CDR2 SQIVND (reference sequence). The CDR3: CASSIPRQAYGYTF. CDR3 DNA sequence: TGTGCCAGTAGTATCCCGCGACAGGCCTATGGCTACACCTTC. The full variable domain, its missing parts supplied by reference TRBV19 and TRBJ1-2, is DGGITQSPKYLFRKEGQNVTLSCEQNLNHDAMYWYRQDPGQGLRLIYYSQIVNDFQKGDIAEGYSVSREKKESFPLTVTSAQKNPTAFYLCASSIPRQAYGYTFGSGTRLTVV.

The chain joins TRBV29-1 to TRBJ2-1; a possible D gene is TRBD1 (5 bases). Germline CDR1 is SQVTM and CDR2 is ANQGSEA. Trimming removed 1 base at V and 0 bases at J, with 10 bases between. There are 15 residues in the CDR3. Here the CDR3 DNA reads TGCAGCGTTGAAGGGGGCGAGAACTCCTACAATGAGCAGTTCTTC. It translates to CSVEGGENSYNEQFF.

This rearrangement joins TRBV5-6 to TRBJ2-7; TRBD2 aligns across 11 bases. This CDR3 is 15 amino acids long. The germline CDR1 and CDR2 sequences are SGHDT and YYEEEE. V was pared by 2 bases and J by 3 bases, with 4 bases of the junction left unmatched. CDR3 DNA sequence: TGTGCCAGCAGCTTACTGGGACTAGCGGACTACGAGCAGTACTTC. It translates to CASSLLGLADYEQYF.

This clone was observed a few times. The chain employs TRBV6-5 and TRBJ1-1; no firm D call. With 8 bases removed from V and 5 bases from J, the gap between germline ends came to 15 bases. CDR3 length equals 13 residues. The germline CDR1 and CDR2 sequences are MNHEY and SVGAGI. CDR3: CASLPQSGTEAFF. CDR3 bases: TGTGCCAGCTTACCGCAAAGCGGAACTGAAGCTTTCTTT.

The chain has TRBV30 and TRBJ2-7; D is ambiguous. Looked up from germline, CDR1 is GTSNPN and CDR2 is SVGIG (reference sequence). This CDR3 has 16 residues. Trimming removed 0 bases at V and 3 bases at J, with 18 bases between. The CDR3 protein is CAWSVGHSSGLYEQYF. The DNA of the CDR3 is TGTGCCTGGAGTGTAGGCCACTCGAGTGGGCTCTACGAGCAGTACTTC.

J is TRBJ1-3 and V is TRBV6-6; D not certain. From germline, CDR1 is MNHNY and CDR2 SVGAGI (reference sequence). V was pared by 7 bases and J by 4 bases, with 14 bases between. The CDR3 is made up of 14 amino acids. The CDR3 coding sequence is TGTGCCAGCAATTCCGGGTCTAGCGGAAACACCATATATTTT. Translating gives CASNSGSSGNTIYF.

The J gene is TRBJ1-1, the V gene TRBV19; 7 bases match TRBD1. Unmatched junction bases numbered 11, after V lost 3 bases and J lost 1 base. CDR1 is LNHDA, CDR2 SQIVND, per germline (reference sequence). CDR3 length: 17 residues. This chain's CDR3 is CASSMETRQGRNTEAFF. The CDR3 DNA follows: TGTGCCAGTAGTATGGAGACACGACAGGGAAGGAACACTGAAGCTTTCTTT. Using reference TRBV19 and TRBJ1-1 for the parts outside the CDR3, the full variable domain is DGGITQSPKYLFRKEGQNVTLSCEQNLNHDAMYWYRQDPGQGLRLIYYSQIVNDFQKGDIAEGYSVSREKKESFPLTVTSAQKNPTAFYLCASSMETRQGRNTEAFFGQGTRLTVV.

The J gene is TRBJ1-2, the V gene TRBV6-5; D perhaps matches TRBD1 (6 bases). The CDR3 loop spans 12 amino acids. Germline CDR1 is MNHEY and CDR2 is SVGAGI. V was pared by 6 bases and J by 6 bases, with 11 bases between. The DNA for the CDR3 is TGTGCCAGCAGGACAGGATGGAATGGCTACACCTTC. Protein: CASRTGWNGYTF.

This sequence joins TRBV5-1 and TRBJ2-1; 9 bases align to TRBD2. This CDR3 is 15 amino acids long. Trimming at V came to 4 bases and at J to 4 bases, leaving 6 bases not matched to a gene. CDR1 SGHRS and CDR2 YFSETQ come from the germline V gene. For the CDR3, the DNA is TGCGCCAGCAGCGTATCTAGCGGGAAATACAATGAGCAGTTCTTC. Protein: CASSVSSGKYNEQFF.

V gene TRBV7-2 combines with J gene TRBJ2-5; unclear D gene. Trimming removed 3 bases at V and 5 bases at J, with 16 bases between. The CDR3 consists of 15 residues. The germline V gene encodes CDR1 SGHTA and CDR2 FQGNSA. The CDR3 here is CASSFVQVKQETQYF. CDR3 nucleotide sequence: TGTGCCAGCAGCTTCGTCCAGGTGAAACAGGAGACCCAGTACTTC. Complete variable domain (other parts from reference TRBV7-2 and TRBJ2-5): GAGVSQSPSNKVTEKGKDVELRCDPISGHTALYWYRQSLGQGLEFLIYFQGNSAPDKSGLPSDRFSAERTGGSVSTLTIQRTQQEDSAVYLCASSFVQVKQETQYFGPGTRLLVL.

The V call is TRBV6-5, the J call TRBJ2-5; 7 nucleotides align to TRBD2. Germline assignment: CDR1 MNHEY and CDR2 SVGAGI. V lost 0 bases, J lost 4 bases, and 5 bases stayed unmatched. CDR3 size: 15 residues. CDR3: CASSYSWGGTETQYF. The CDR3, as DNA: TGTGCCAGCAGTTACTCTTGGGGGGGAACAGAGACCCAGTACTTC.

As concerns this clone: The junction departs from the called germline gene at one end, perhaps through a read error. This chain joins TRBV2 and TRBJ2-7, with a possible D match to TRBD2 (5 bases). This CDR3 has 12 residues. Germline loops: CDR1 SNHLY, CDR2 FYNNEI. The CDR3 DNA reads as TGTGCCAGCAGTGGGACTTACTACGGGCAGTACTTC. Its protein is CASSGTYYGQYF.

The chain carries TRBV6-1 and TRBJ1-5, with D uncertain. This CDR3 spans 16 amino acids. V gave up 4 bases and J gave up 4 bases, with 17 bases separating them. The germline V gene encodes CDR1 MNHNS and CDR2 SASEGT. Written as DNA, the CDR3 is TGTGCCAGCAGTGGATGGTTCGGGTCCGCGAATCAGCCCCAGCATTTT. It is translated as CASSGWFGSANQPQHF.